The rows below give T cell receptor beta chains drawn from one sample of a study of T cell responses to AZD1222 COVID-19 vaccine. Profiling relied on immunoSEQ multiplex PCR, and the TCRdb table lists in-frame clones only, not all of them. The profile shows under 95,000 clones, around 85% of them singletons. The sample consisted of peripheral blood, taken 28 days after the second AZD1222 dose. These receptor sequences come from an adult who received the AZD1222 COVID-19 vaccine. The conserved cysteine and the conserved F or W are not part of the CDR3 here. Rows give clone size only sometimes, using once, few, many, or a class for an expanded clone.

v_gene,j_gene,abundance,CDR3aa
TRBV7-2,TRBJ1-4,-,ASSLGGQRGAKLF
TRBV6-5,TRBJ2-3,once,ASSYMNTQY
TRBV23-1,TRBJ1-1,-,ASSHSRQKNTEAF
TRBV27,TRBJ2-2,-,ASSPGWGDANTGELF
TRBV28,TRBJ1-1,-,ASSTTGGSGTEAF
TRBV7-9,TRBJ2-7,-,ASSFPSGGRYEQY
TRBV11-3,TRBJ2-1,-,ASSLEGTAKGQF
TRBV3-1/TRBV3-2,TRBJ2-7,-,ASSQDGSGGREQY
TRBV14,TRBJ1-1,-,ASSRDRWNTEAF
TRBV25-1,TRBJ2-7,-,ASSVGQGAKEQY
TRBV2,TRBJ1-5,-,ASSLTGVVGQPQH
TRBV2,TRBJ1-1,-,ASRETVYRLMNTEAF
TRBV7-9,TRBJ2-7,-,ASSLMYEQY
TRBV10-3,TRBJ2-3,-,AISRTGVTDTQY
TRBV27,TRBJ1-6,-,ASSKGQGGSPLH
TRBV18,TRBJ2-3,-,ASSPRSGGASTDTQY
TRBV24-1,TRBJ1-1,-,ATSIGQEDGEAF
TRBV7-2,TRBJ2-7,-,ASSASYEQY
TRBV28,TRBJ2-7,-,ASSNHGGWDEQY
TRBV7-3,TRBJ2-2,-,ASSPRAMNTGELF
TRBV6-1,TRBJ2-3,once,ASSDPGTVTDTQY
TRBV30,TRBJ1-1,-,AWTNTVARASSTEAF
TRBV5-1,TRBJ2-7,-,ASSYGYTGSLSYEQY
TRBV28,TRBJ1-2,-,ASSDGTGAFIYGYT
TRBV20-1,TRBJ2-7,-,SASRQGPYEQY
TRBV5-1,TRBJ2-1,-,ASSLAPHRGGLSSYNEQF
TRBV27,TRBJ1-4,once,ASRGGGSANEKLF
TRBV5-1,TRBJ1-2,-,ASSPITTGGNYGYT
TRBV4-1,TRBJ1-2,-,ASSQDNYGYT
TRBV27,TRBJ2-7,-,ASSLWGAPGEQY
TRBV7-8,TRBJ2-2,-,ASSQDSWDTGELF
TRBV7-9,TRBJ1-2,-,ASSSTGGASGYT
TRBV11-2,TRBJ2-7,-,ASSQTRPYEQY
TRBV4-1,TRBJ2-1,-,ASSHVAGGLYNEQF
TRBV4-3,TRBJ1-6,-,ASSQWVGRPNNSPLH